This T cell receptor beta chain was sequenced for a study of cytomegalovirus exposure and HLA in healthy donors. Whole-study results and caveats: In an earlier analysis, about 87% or about 30%: the productive usage of most TCR beta V segments.

In the PCR, 60 Vbeta and 13 Jbeta primers were used. The protocol was immunoSEQ multiplex PCR, while the TCRdb copy is restricted to in-frame clones and leaves out a portion. The repertoire holds 150,000 to 200,000 clones, over 75% seen once, with approximately 8.5% in the top ten. Concerning this clone: Its antigen is unidentified.

The germline CDR1 and CDR2 sequences are SGHTA and FQGNSA. The CDR3 is 13 amino acids. Trimming left V 5 bases short and J 2 bases short, with 9 bases between. The TCR was taken from a man between 18 and 29 years old in good health and CMV-seropositive. The sequenced sample consisted of PBMCs. The chain couples TRBV7-2 to TRBJ1-1; TRBD1 might be the D (6 bases). The CDR3 region is CASSTDRNTEAFF. The CDR3 DNA is TGTGCCAGCAGCACGGACAGAAACACTGAAGCTTTCTTT.